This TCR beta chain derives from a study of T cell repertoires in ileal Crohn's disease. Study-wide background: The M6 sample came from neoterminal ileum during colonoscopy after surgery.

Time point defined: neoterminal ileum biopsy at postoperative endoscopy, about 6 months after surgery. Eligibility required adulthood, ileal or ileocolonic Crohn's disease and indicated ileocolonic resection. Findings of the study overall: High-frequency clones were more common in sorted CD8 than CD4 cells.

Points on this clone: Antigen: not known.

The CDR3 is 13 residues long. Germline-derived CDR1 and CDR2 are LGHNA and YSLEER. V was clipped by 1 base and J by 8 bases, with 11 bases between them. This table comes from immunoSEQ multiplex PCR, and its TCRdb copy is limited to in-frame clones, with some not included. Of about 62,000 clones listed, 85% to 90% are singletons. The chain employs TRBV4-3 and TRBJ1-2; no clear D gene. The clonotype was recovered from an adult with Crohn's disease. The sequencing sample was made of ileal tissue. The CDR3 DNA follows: TGCGCCAGCAGCCAAGTCCCGGGAGAAGGCTACACCTTC. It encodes CASSQVPGEGYTF.